One and the same sample provided the 20 T cell receptor beta chains below, sequenced in a study of CD8 T cells in ankylosing spondylitis. MiXCR, applied by TCRdb to the 5' RACE reads, yields one record per CDR3 protein. This sample carries around 320,000 distinct CDR3 sequences, under 25% of them seen once, and the ten largest clones take roughly 4%. What was sequenced was blood, either unsorted or a sorted T cell fraction (not recorded which). All receptors derive from a female donor with ankylosing spondylitis or in good health (not recorded which).

V is TRBV25-1 and J is TRBJ1-4, with D unclear. Germline CDR1 reads MGHDK; CDR2 reads SYGVNS. The V end was cut by 5 bases, the J end by 11 bases, with 15 bases between. The CDR3 loop spans 13 amino acids. CDR3 amino acids: CASSILGLPKLFF. In DNA form, the CDR3 reads TGTGCCAGCAGTATCTTGGGGTTGCCGAAACTGTTTTTT.

V gene TRBV5-1 combines with J gene TRBJ2-1; possibly TRBD1 or TRBD2 for D (6 bases each). The germline V and J ends were trimmed by 4 bases and 13 bases, with 21 bases remaining between them. CDR3 length equals 14 residues. CDR1 is SGHRS, CDR2 YFSETQ, per germline. The CDR3 spells CASSTTGAPQSQFF. The CDR3 DNA reads as TGCGCCAGCAGCACCACGGGGGCCCCCCAATCCCAGTTCTTC.

V gene TRBV12-3 or TRBV12-4 combines with J gene TRBJ1-2; possibly TRBD1 for D (5 bases). Between the trimmed V and J ends, which lost 6 bases and 5 bases, there was a span of 13 bases. The CDR3 runs to 13 residues. CDR3 bases: TGTGCCAGCAGACTGGGGCCCCAATATGGCTACACCTTC. It specifies CASRLGPQYGYTF.

V and J are TRBV19 and TRBJ1-5, with no clear D. CDR1 is LNHDA, CDR2 SQIVND, per germline (reference sequence). This CDR3 has 15 residues. V was clipped by 0 bases and J by 6 bases, with 12 bases between them. The CDR3 sequence: CASSIDLGRGQPQHF. The CDR3 nucleotides are TGTGCCAGTAGTATAGATCTGGGGAGAGGTCAGCCCCAGCATTTT.

The genes are TRBV29-1 and TRBJ2-5; D may match TRBD1 or TRBD2 (5 bases each). The V and J ends lost 4 bases and 5 bases respectively, with 14 bases between them. Germline V gene lookup returns CDR1 SQVTM and CDR2 ANQGSEA. The CDR3 sequence is 13 residues long. The CDR3 region is CSVGKGPGETQYF. As DNA, the CDR3 is TGCAGCGTTGGAAAGGGGCCGGGGGAGACCCAGTACTTC.

V usage is TRBV15 and J usage is TRBJ2-1; D not certain. Germline V gives CDR1 LNHNV, CDR2 YYDKDF (reference sequence). The CDR3 has 14 residues. V lost 0 bases and J 8 bases, leaving 11 bases between the germline ends. The CDR3 reads CATSREGVRDEQFF. The CDR3 DNA sequence: TGTGCCACCAGCAGAGAGGGCGTTCGGGATGAGCAGTTCTTC.

This chain uses TRBV5-1 with TRBJ2-1; 9 nucleotides match TRBD1. The CDR3 sequence is 15 residues long. Unmatched junction bases numbered 7, after V lost 4 bases and J lost 5 bases. Germline V gives CDR1 SGHRS, CDR2 YFSETQ. CDR3 in amino acids: CASSRGQGLNNEQFF. The CDR3 nucleotides read TGCGCCAGCAGCCGCGGACAGGGGTTGAACAATGAGCAGTTCTTC.

The V call is TRBV2, the J call TRBJ2-3; weak D call: TRBD1 (6 bases). Looked up from germline, CDR1 is SNHLY and CDR2 is FYNNEI. V lost 3 bases and J lost 2, with 9 bases in between. There are 14 residues in the CDR3. The CDR3 sequence: CASSEGHFTDTQYF. As DNA, the CDR3 is TGTGCCAGCAGTGAGGGACATTTCACAGATACGCAGTATTTT. The full variable domain, its missing parts supplied by reference TRBV2 and TRBJ2-3, is EPEVTQTPSHQVTQMGQEVILRCVPISNHLYFYWYRQILGQKVEFLVSFYNNEISEKSEIFDDQFSVERPDGSNFTLKIRSTKLEDSAMYFCASSEGHFTDTQYFGPGTRLTVL.

The V call is TRBV15, the J call TRBJ2-2; D unresolved. Germline V gene lookup returns CDR1 LNHNV and CDR2 YYDKDF (reference sequence). The V end lost 0 bases, the J end lost 4 bases, and 0 bases lay between the germline ends. The CDR3 sequence is 12 residues long. CDR3 sequence (DNA): TGTGCCACCAGCAGAGACACCGGGGAGCTGTTTTTT. Translated: CATSRDTGELFF.

In this sample, this clonotype turned up a few times. The chain recombines TRBV29-1 with TRBJ1-5, with D perhaps matching TRBD1 (6 bases). CDR1 and CDR2 (germline): SQVTM, ANQGSEA. Deletions cut 7 bases from V and 3 bases from J, with 25 bases between. The CDR3 has 17 residues. The CDR3 DNA follows: TGCAGCGCCTTGGTGGACAGCCGGGATTCCTACAATCAGCCCCAGCATTTT. Protein sequence: CSALVDSRDSYNQPQHF.

This clonotype was seen a handful of times. CDR3 protein: CASSQHNRGLGNTIYF. CDR3 sequence (DNA): TGCGCCAGCAGCCAACACAACAGGGGGCTCGGAAACACCATATATTTT. This chain joins TRBV4-3 and TRBJ1-3; 9 bases line up with TRBD1. Unmatched junction bases numbered 6, after V lost 2 bases and J lost 4 bases. The germline V gene has CDR1 LGHNA and CDR2 YSLEER. This CDR3 region has 16 residues.

In its sample, this clonotype was seen a few times. The rearrangement uses TRBV5-1 and TRBJ2-7; 7 nucleotides align to TRBD2. J was trimmed by 5 bases and V by 3 bases; bases with no gene match: 8. This CDR3 spans 14 amino acids. Germline V gene lookup returns CDR1 SGHRS and CDR2 YFSETQ. CDR3 amino acids: CASSSLRLADEQYF. The CDR3 DNA follows: TGCGCCAGCAGCTCCCTCCGACTAGCCGACGAGCAGTACTTC. Complete variable domain (other parts from reference TRBV5-1 and TRBJ2-7): KAGVTQTPRYLIKTRGQQVTLSCSPISGHRSVSWYQQTPGQGLQFLFEYFSETQRNKGNFPGRFSGRQFSNSRSEMNVSTLELGDSALYLCASSSLRLADEQYFGPGTRLTVT.

The chain combines TRBV25-1 with TRBJ2-3; D possibly uses TRBD1 or TRBD2 (5 bases each). The length of the CDR3 is 15 residues. Germline CDR1 and CDR2: MGHDK and SYGVNS. V was shortened by 5 bases and J by 0 bases, with 12 bases between the two germline ends. The CDR3 reads CASSRGVLSTDTQYF. The CDR3 DNA is TGTGCCAGCAGTCGAGGGGTCCTTAGCACAGATACGCAGTATTTT.

This clonotype has a handful of counts. The genes are TRBV6-6 and TRBJ2-1; tentatively, D is TRBD1 or TRBD2 (5 bases each). Germline loops: CDR1 MNHNY, CDR2 SVGAGI (reference sequence). CDR3 length: 13 residues. The V gene lost 5 bases and the J gene lost 6 bases, with 11 bases spanning the gap. CDR3 DNA sequence: TGTGCCAGCAGTCCGGGGCGACTCAATGAGCAGTTCTTC. Translation: CASSPGRLNEQFF.

This clonotype was counted a few times. The chain couples TRBV4-3 to TRBJ2-1; 11 nucleotides match TRBD1. The ends lost 3 bases at V and 8 bases at J; junction bases unmatched: 6. Germline lookup yields CDR1 LGHNA and CDR2 YSLEER. The CDR3 has 15 residues. The CDR3 DNA reads as TGCGCCAGCAGCCAGATGTGGACAGGGGGCCATGAGCAGTTCTTC. This sequence encodes CASSQMWTGGHEQFF.

In this sample, this clonotype turned up a few times. This chain links TRBV2 with TRBJ1-1, with D unclear. The CDR3 totals 16 residues. V was pared by 8 bases and J by 4 bases, with 23 bases between. CDR1 is SNHLY and CDR2 is FYNNEI in the germline V gene. The CDR3 protein is CASPIVGRTEGTEAFF. The DNA for the CDR3 is TGTGCCAGCCCTATTGTGGGCAGGACTGAGGGCACTGAAGCTTTCTTT.

V usage is TRBV20-1 and J usage is TRBJ2-1; D may be TRBD2 (6 bases). Between the trimmed V and J ends, which lost 5 bases and 4 bases, there was a span of 15 bases. Germline lookup yields CDR1 DFQATT and CDR2 SNEGSKA (reference sequence). The CDR3 contains 14 residues. This chain's CDR3 is CSARRAGTYNEQFF. In DNA form, the CDR3 reads TGCAGTGCTCGCCGGGCGGGAACATACAATGAGCAGTTCTTC.

This clonotype appeared a few times. The rearrangement links TRBV6-2 or TRBV6-3 to TRBJ1-1, with 7 bases matching TRBD1. Losses at the gene ends were 7 bases for V and 1 base for J; bases not matched to a gene: 6. Germline CDR1 is MNHEY and CDR2 is SVGEGT. CDR3 size: 14 residues. The DNA of the CDR3 is TGTGCCAGCACCCCCCCAGGGGGGAACACTGAAGCTTTCTTT. Protein: CASTPPGGNTEAFF.

This clonotype has a count of ten or more. The rearrangement joins TRBV4-3 to TRBJ2-1; 12 bases map to TRBD2. This CDR3 has 16 residues. V trimming: 4 bases; J trimming: 8 bases; junction bases outside the gene matches: 9. CDR1 is LGHNA, CDR2 YSLEER, per germline. The CDR3 reads CASSLLLAGGPHEQFF. The CDR3 DNA reads TGCGCCAGCAGCCTTCTTCTAGCGGGAGGGCCCCATGAGCAGTTCTTC.

This clonotype was detected only a few times. The V call is TRBV6-2 or TRBV6-3, the J call TRBJ2-1; TRBD1 might be the D (6 bases). CDR3 length: 12 amino acids. Deletions cut 10 bases from V and 5 bases from J, with 12 bases between. CDR1 and CDR2 from the germline V gene are MNHEY and SVGEGT. Here the CDR3 reads CATKQGHNEQFF. The CDR3 nucleotides are TGTGCCACCAAACAGGGCCACAATGAGCAGTTCTTC.